This T cell receptor beta chain was sequenced for a study of cytomegalovirus exposure and HLA in healthy donors. The protocol was immunoSEQ multiplex PCR, while the TCRdb copy is restricted to in-frame clones and leaves out a portion. The table records 90,000 to 150,000 clones, about nine tenths of them present only once. The CDR3 has 15 amino acids. V shed 3 bases and J shed 4 bases, with 12 bases lying between them. From germline, CDR1 is MNHNY and CDR2 SVGAGI (reference sequence). Sequencing was performed on PBMCs. This receptor was taken from a man younger than 35 in good health and CMV-seropositive. This chain connects TRBV6-6 to TRBJ2-2, with D maybe TRBD2 (7 bases). CDR3 residues: CASSYGGGGTGELFF. DNA of the CDR3: TGTGCCAGCAGTTATGGAGGGGGGGGCACCGGGGAGCTGTTTTTT.